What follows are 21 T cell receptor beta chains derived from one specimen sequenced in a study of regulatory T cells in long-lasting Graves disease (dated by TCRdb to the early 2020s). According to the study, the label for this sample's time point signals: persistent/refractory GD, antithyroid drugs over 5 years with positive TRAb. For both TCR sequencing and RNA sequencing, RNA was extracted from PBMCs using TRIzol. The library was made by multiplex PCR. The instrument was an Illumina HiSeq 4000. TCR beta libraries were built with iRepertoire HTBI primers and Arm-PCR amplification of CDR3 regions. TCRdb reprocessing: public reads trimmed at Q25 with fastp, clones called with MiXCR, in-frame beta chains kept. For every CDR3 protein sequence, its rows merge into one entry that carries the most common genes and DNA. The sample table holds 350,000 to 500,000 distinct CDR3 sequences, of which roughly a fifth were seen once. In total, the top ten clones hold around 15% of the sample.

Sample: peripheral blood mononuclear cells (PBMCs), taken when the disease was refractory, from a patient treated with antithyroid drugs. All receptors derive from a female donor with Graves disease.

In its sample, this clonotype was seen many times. The CDR3 region has the DNA TGTGCCTCTACTAGCGGGAGGTCCCACCGGGAGACCCAGTACTTC. The encoded protein is CASTSGRSHRETQYF. The chain carries TRBV6-2 or TRBV6-3 and TRBJ2-5; 12 nucleotides align to TRBD2. Germline V gene lookup returns CDR1 MNHEY and CDR2 SVGEGT. The J segment lost 5 bases and the V segment lost 11 bases, leaving 12 bases of the junction unmatched. The CDR3 contains 15 residues.

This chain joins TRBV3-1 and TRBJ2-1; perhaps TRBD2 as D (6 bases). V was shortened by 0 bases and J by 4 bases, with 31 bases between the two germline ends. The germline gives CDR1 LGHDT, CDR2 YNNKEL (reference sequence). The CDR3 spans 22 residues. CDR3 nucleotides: TGTGCCAGCAGCCAAGATAGAACGCGGGCTAGCGCCAACAAAGGGATGTACAATGAGCAGTTCTTC. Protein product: CASSQDRTRASANKGMYNEQFF.

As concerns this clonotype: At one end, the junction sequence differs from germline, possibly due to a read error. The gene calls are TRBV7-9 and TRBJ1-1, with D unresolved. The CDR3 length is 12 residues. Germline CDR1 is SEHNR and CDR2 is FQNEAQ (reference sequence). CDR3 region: CVSSPSNTEAFF. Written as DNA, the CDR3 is TGTGTCAGCAGCCCCAGTAACACTGAAGCTTTCTTT.

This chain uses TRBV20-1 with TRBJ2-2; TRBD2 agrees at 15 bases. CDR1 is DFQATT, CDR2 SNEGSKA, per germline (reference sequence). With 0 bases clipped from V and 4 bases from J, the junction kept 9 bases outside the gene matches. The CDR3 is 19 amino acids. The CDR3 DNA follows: TGCAGTGCTAGAGACGATGGGACTAGCGGGAGGTTCTCCACCGGGGAGCTGTTTTTT. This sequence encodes CSARDDGTSGRFSTGELFF.

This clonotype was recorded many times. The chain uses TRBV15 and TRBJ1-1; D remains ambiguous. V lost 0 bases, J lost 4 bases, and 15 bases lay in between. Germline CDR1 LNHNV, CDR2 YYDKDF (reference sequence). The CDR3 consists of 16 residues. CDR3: CATSRDLSGRPTEAFF. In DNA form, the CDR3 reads TGTGCCACCAGCAGAGATCTTTCCGGGCGACCCACTGAAGCTTTCTTT.

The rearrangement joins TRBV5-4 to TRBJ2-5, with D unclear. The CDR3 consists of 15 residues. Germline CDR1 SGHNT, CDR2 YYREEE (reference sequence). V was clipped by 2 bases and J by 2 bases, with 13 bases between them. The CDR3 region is CASSFGQQKQETQYF. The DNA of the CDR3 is TGTGCCAGCAGCTTCGGGCAGCAAAAGCAAGAGACCCAGTACTTC. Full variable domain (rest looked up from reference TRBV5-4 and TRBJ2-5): ETGVTQSPTHLIKTRGQQVTLRCSSQSGHNTVSWYQQALGQGPQFIFQYYREEENGRGNFPPRFSGLQFPNYSSELNVNALELDDSALYLCASSFGQQKQETQYFGPGTRLLVL.

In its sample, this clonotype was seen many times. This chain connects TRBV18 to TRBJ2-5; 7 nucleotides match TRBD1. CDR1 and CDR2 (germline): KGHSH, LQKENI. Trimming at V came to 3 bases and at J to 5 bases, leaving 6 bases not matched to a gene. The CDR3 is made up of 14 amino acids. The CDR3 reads CASSPTGTEETQYF. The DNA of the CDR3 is TGTGCCAGCTCACCTACCGGGACAGAGGAGACCCAGTACTTC. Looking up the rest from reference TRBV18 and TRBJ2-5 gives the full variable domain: NAGVMQNPRHLVRRRGQEARLRCSPMKGHSHVYWYRQLPEEGLKFMVYLQKENIIDESGMPKERFSAEFPKEGPSILRIQQVVRGDSAAYFCASSPTGTEETQYFGPGTRLLVL.

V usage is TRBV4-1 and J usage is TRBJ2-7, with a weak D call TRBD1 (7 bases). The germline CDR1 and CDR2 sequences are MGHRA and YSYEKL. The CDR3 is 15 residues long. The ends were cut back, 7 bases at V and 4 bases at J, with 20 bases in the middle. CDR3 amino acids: CASTPGGGPEYEQYF. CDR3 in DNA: TGCGCCAGCACCCCCGGAGGGGGCCCAGAGTACGAGCAGTACTTC.

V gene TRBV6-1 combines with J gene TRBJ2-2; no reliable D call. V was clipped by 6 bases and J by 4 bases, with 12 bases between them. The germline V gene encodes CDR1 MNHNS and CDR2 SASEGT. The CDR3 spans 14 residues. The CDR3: CASRTRPSTGELFF. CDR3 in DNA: TGTGCCAGCAGGACACGACCGAGCACCGGGGAGCTGTTTTTT.

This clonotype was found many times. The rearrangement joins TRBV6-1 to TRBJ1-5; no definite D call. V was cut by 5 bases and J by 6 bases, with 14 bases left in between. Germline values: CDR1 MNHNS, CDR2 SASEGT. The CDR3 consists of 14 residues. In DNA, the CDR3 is TGTGCCAGCAGTATGGAGCCCTGGGGTCAGCCCCAGCATTTT. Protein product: CASSMEPWGQPQHF.

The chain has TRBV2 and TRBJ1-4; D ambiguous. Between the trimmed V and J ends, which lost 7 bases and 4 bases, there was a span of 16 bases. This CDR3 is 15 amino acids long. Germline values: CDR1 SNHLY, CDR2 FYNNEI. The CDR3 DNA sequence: TGTGCCAGCAATGAGCTTGCGGGGATTAATGAAAAACTGTTTTTT. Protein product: CASNELAGINEKLFF. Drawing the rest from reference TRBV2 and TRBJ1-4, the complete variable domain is EPEVTQTPSHQVTQMGQEVILRCVPISNHLYFYWYRQILGQKVEFLVSFYNNEISEKSEIFDDQFSVERPDGSNFTLKIRSTKLEDSAMYFCASNELAGINEKLFFGSGTQLSVL.

CDR3 in DNA: TGTGCCAGCAGTCATCGGGGGCCCTATGGCTACACCTTC. Its protein product is CASSHRGPYGYTF. J is TRBJ1-2 and V is TRBV28; possibly TRBD1 for D (6 bases). V lost 5 bases, J lost 4 bases, and 11 bases lay in between. The CDR3 consists of 13 residues. Germline CDR1 MDHEN, CDR2 SYDVKM.

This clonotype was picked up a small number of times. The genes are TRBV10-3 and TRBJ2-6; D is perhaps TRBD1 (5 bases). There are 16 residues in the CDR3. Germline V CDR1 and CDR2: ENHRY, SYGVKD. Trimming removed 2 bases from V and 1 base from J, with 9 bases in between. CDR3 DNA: TGTGCCATCAGTGAGAATAGGGGATCTGGGGCCAACGTCCTGACTTTC. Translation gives CAISENRGSGANVLTF.

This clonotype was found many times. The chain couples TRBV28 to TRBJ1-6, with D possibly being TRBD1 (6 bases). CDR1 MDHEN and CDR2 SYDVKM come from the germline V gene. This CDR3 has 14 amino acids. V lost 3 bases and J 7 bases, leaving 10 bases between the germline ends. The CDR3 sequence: CASSFARGNSPLHF. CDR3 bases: TGTGCCAGCAGTTTCGCCAGGGGCAATTCACCCCTCCACTTT.

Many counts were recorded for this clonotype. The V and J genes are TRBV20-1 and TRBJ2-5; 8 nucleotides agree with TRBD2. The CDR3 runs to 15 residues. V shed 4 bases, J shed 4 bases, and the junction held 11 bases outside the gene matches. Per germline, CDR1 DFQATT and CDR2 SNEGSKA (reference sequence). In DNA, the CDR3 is TGCAGTGCTACGGCGGGAGGTTGGGCGGGAGAGACCCAGTACTTC. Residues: CSATAGGWAGETQYF.

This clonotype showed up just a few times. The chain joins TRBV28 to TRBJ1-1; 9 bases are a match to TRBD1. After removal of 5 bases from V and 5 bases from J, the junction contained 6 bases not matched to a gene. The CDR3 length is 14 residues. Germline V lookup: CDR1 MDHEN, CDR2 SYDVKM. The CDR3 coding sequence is TGTGCCAGCAGTCCACAGGGGGCCGGAACTGAAGCTTTCTTT. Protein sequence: CASSPQGAGTEAFF.

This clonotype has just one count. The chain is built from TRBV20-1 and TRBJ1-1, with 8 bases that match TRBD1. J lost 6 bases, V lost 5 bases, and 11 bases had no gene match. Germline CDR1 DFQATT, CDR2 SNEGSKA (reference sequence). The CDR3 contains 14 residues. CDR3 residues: CSARPGTGYAEAFF. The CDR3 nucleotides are TGCAGTGCTCGTCCCGGGACAGGTTACGCTGAAGCTTTCTTT.

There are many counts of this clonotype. CDR3 coding DNA: TGCGCCACCAACATAAAAACAGCAGCCTCCTACGAGCAGTACTTC. Translating it yields CATNIKTAASYEQYF. This chain links TRBV10-1 with TRBJ2-7; D not certain. There are 15 residues in the CDR3. Trimming removed 10 bases at V and 0 bases at J, with 19 bases between. Germline V gives CDR1 WNHNN, CDR2 SYGVQD (reference sequence).

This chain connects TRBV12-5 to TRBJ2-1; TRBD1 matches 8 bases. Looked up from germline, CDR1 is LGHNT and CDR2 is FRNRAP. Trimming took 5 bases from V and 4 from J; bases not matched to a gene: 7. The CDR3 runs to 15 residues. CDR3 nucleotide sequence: TGTGCTAGTGGTAACGGACAGGGTTCATACAATGAGCAGTTCTTC. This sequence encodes CASGNGQGSYNEQFF.

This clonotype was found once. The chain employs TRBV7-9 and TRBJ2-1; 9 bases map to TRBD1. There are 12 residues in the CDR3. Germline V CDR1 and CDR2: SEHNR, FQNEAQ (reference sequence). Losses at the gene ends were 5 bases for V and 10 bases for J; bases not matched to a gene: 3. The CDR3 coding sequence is TGTGCCAGCAGCCACGGGACAGGGGAGCAGTTCTTC. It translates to CASSHGTGEQFF.

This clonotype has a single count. The CDR3 DNA follows: TGTGCCAGCAGTCCGGGGTTGGGACTAGCGGTGGGGTATAGGGAGACCCAGTACTTC. Translated, it gives CASSPGLGLAVGYRETQYF. The J gene is TRBJ2-5, the V gene TRBV2, with 11 bases identical to TRBD2. Germline V lookup: CDR1 SNHLY, CDR2 FYNNEI. This CDR3 is 19 amino acids long. V shed 5 bases, J shed 5 bases, and the junction held 19 bases outside the gene matches. Variable domain in full (rest from reference TRBV2 and TRBJ2-5): EPEVTQTPSHQVTQMGQEVILRCVPISNHLYFYWYRQILGQKVEFLVSFYNNEISEKSEIFDDQFSVERPDGSNFTLKIRSTKLEDSAMYFCASSPGLGLAVGYRETQYFGPGTRLLVL.